The 12 T cell receptor beta chains given below trace back to one sample, sequenced in a study of T cells after yellow fever vaccination. TCRdb re-analysed the 5' RACE reads in MiXCR, keeping a single row per CDR3 protein. Of 60,000 to 85,000 distinct CDR3 sequences in the sample, approximately 7% are singletons; the top ten hold 37%. The source material was CD8+ T cells sorted from PBMCs, sampled 35 to 50 days after the first yellow fever vaccination. Every receptor here comes from a man younger than 30 who received the YFV17D yellow fever vaccine.

This rearrangement joins TRBV12-5 to TRBJ1-6; 8 positions match TRBD1. Looked up from germline, CDR1 is LGHNT and CDR2 is FRNRAP. V gave up 1 base and J gave up 3 bases; unmatched junction bases: 2. The CDR3 covers 16 residues. The CDR3 loop is CASGLATGGYNSPLHF. The CDR3 DNA sequence: TGTGCTAGTGGTTTGGCAACAGGGGGCTATAATTCACCCCTCCACTTT. Full variable domain (outside the CDR3, taken from reference TRBV12-5 and TRBJ1-6): DARVTQTPRHKVTEMGQEVTMRCQPILGHNTVFWYRQTMMQGLELLAYFRNRAPLDDSGMPKDRFSAEMPDATLATLKIQPSEPRDSAVYFCASGLATGGYNSPLHFGNGTRLTVT.

Ten or more counts support this clonotype. This sequence joins TRBV29-1 and TRBJ1-2; D possibly corresponds to TRBD1 (6 bases). Germline-derived CDR1 and CDR2 are SQVTM and ANQGSEA. The length of the CDR3 is 11 residues. Trimming stripped 6 bases from V and 8 bases from J, with 13 bases between. The CDR3 spells CSVLIRGGYTF. DNA of the CDR3: TGCAGCGTCCTGATCAGGGGCGGCTACACCTTC.

The chain is built from TRBV5-1 and TRBJ1-5; possibly TRBD1 for D (5 bases). The V end was cut by 8 bases, the J end by 1 base, with 7 bases between. In germline, CDR1 is SGHRS, CDR2 YFSETQ. The CDR3 contains 12 residues. CDR3 DNA sequence: TGCGCCAGACGGGACAGCAATCAGCCCCAGCATTTT. The encoded protein is CARRDSNQPQHF.

This clonotype showed up many times. The CDR3 nucleotides are TGTGCCAGCAGCGACCGGGACGGCTCTGGGGCCAACGTCCTGACTTTC. Translating gives CASSDRDGSGANVLTF. The J gene is TRBJ2-6, the V gene TRBV4-2; D could derive from TRBD1 or TRBD2 (5 bases each). This CDR3 spans 16 amino acids. Germline values: CDR1 LGHNA, CDR2 YNFKEQ. Trimming pared 5 bases from V and 0 bases from J, leaving 11 bases between.

This clonotype was found many times. J is TRBJ2-3 and V is TRBV29-1; no clear D gene. CDR3 length equals 14 residues. Germline-derived CDR1 and CDR2 are SQVTM and ANQGSEA. Trimming pared 1 base from V and 1 base from J, leaving 9 bases between. CDR3 DNA sequence: TGCAGCGTTGAAGGTCCAGGAGGCACAGATACGCAGTATTTT. Amino acid sequence: CSVEGPGGTDTQYF.

In its sample, this clonotype was seen many times. The chain employs TRBV29-1 and TRBJ2-5; D is undetermined. Looked up from germline, CDR1 is SQVTM and CDR2 is ANQGSEA. This CDR3 contains 13 residues. Trimming took 4 bases from V and 5 from J, leaving 14 bases between them. The DNA of the CDR3 is TGCAGCGTTGTAGCAGGTCGTGTGGAGACCCAGTACTTC. Amino acids: CSVVAGRVETQYF.

J is TRBJ1-5 and V is TRBV25-1, with D hard to call. CDR1 and CDR2 from the germline V gene are MGHDK and SYGVNS. Trimming stripped 3 bases from V and 7 bases from J, with 10 bases between. The CDR3 covers 13 residues. The CDR3 loop reads CASSEGFGQPQHF. The DNA for the CDR3 is TGTGCCAGCAGTGAGGGGTTTGGGCAGCCCCAGCATTTT. Drawing the rest from reference TRBV25-1 and TRBJ1-5, the complete variable domain is EADIYQTPRYLVIGTGKKITLECSQTMGHDKMYWYQQDPGMELHLIHYSYGVNSTEKGDLSSESTVSRIRTEHFPLTLESARPSHTSQYLCASSEGFGQPQHFGDGTRLSIL.

The chain is built from TRBV7-9 and TRBJ1-1; no reliable D call. V lost 1 base and J lost 8, with 14 bases in between. The germline CDR1 and CDR2 sequences are SEHNR and FQNEAQ (reference sequence). This CDR3 contains 14 residues. Here the CDR3 reads CASSLGRGVGEAFF. In DNA form, the CDR3 reads TGTGCCAGCAGCTTAGGCCGAGGAGTAGGAGAAGCTTTCTTT.

This clonotype showed up many times. V usage is TRBV27 and J usage is TRBJ2-3; D perhaps matches TRBD2 (6 bases). CDR1 MNHEY and CDR2 SMNVEV come from the germline V gene (reference sequence). The CDR3 is 16 residues long. V lost 2 bases, J lost 0 bases, and 12 bases lay in between. The DNA of the CDR3 is TGTGCCAGCAGTTTAAGGGAGCGGGCTAGCACAGATACGCAGTATTTT. Amino acids: CASSLRERASTDTQYF.

This clonotype came up a few times. The gene calls are TRBV7-9 and TRBJ2-7, with 7 bases lining up with TRBD2. The CDR3 length is 17 residues. The junction had 12 bases not matched to a gene; V was cut back by 4 bases and J by 0 bases. Per the germline V gene, CDR1 is SEHNR and CDR2 is FQNEAQ (reference sequence). This CDR3 is CASSSGSWGGDSYEQYF. The CDR3 region has the DNA TGTGCCAGCAGCTCCGGTAGCTGGGGGGGGGACTCCTACGAGCAGTACTTC.

This clonotype was recorded many times. V is TRBV5-1 and J is TRBJ2-2, with 7 nucleotides matching TRBD1. Trimming cost V 7 bases and J 1 base; bases outside gene matches: 7. Germline-derived CDR1 and CDR2 are SGHRS and YFSETQ. This CDR3 has 15 residues. The CDR3 loop reads CASCDRDRNTGELFF. DNA of the CDR3: TGCGCCAGCTGCGACAGGGATCGGAACACCGGGGAGCTGTTTTTT.

The V call is TRBV20-1, the J call TRBJ1-6; D remains unclear. Germline V gene sequence: CDR1 DFQATT, CDR2 SNEGSKA (reference sequence). V lost 6 bases, J lost 7 bases, and 16 bases lay in between. The CDR3 length is 14 residues. The CDR3 bases are TGCAGTGCGGATGCCCGGACCCTCAATTCACCCCTCCACTTT. Protein product: CSADARTLNSPLHF.